This T cell receptor beta chain was found in a study of blood T cell repertoires in COVID-19. Overall study: Sample material is recorded as cDNA or gDNA derived from T cells, B-cell-depleted T cells, or PBMCs.

Germline values: CDR1 LGHDT, CDR2 YNNKEL (reference sequence). The length of the CDR3 is 17 residues. Trimming removed 0 bases from V and 6 bases from J; junction bases left unmatched: 10. Libraries were prepared by immunoSEQ multiplex PCR; TCRdb keeps only in-frame clonotypes and omits some of them. The sample includes 200,000 to 300,000 clones, approximately 84% seen only once; the top ten take roughly 8.6%. The clonotype comes from a human donor in a cohort sampled during active COVID-19. Material for sequencing was peripheral blood. The rearrangement links TRBV3-1 (or the pseudogene TRBV3-2) to TRBJ2-2; 7 bases map to TRBD2. The chain's CDR3 is CASSQDPSGIFPGELFF. For the CDR3, the DNA is TGTGCCAGCAGCCAAGATCCGAGCGGGATATTCCCCGGGGAGCTGTTTTTT.